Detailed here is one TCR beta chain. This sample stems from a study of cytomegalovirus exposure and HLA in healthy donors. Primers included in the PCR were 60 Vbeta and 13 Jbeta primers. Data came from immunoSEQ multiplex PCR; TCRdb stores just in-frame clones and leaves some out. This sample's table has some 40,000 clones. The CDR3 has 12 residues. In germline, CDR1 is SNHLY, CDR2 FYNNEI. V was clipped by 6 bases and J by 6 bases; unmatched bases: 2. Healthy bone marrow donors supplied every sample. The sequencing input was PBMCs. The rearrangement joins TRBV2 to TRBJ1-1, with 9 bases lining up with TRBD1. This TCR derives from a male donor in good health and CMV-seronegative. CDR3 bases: TGTGCCAGCAGGGGGGACAGGGCTGAAGCTTTCTTT. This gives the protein CASRGDRAEAFF.